The clone carrying this TCR beta chain was seen a handful of times. Antigen: not known. This record belongs to a study of T-cell memory formation after mild COVID-19. Study conclusions and caveats: The pre-infection memory compartment contained some responding clones, suggesting cross-reactive memory joined.

Sample barcodes and UMIs were carried by the TCR alpha and TCR beta cDNA libraries that 5'RACE generated with constant-segment primers. TCRdb ran MiXCR on the 5' RACE reads and lists one entry per CDR3 protein. The sample yields 100,000 to 150,000 distinct CDR3 sequences, approximately 17% seen once. There are 16 residues in the CDR3. Trimming took 5 bases from V and 3 from J, leaving 16 bases between them. The germline V gene encodes CDR1 MNHEY and CDR2 SMNVEV (reference sequence). The sequenced material came from PBMCs or a T cell subset sorted from them (not recorded which). The rearrangement links TRBV27 to TRBJ2-2, with D maybe TRBD1 (7 bases). This receptor was obtained from a young man who had mild COVID-19 (a few samples of this study predate the infection). Cell type and time point are not known. The CDR3 DNA reads TGTGCCAGCAGTCATGAGTCAGGGGGGTACACCGGGGAGCTGTTTTTT. Amino acid sequence: CASSHESGGYTGELFF.